This note documents a single T cell receptor (beta chain) sequence. The data originate from a study of Graves' ophthalmopathy and Graves' hyperthyroidism. CDR3 regions of TCR beta were amplified from RNA transcripts. An initial RT-PCR round employing HTBI primers preceded a second-round multiplex PCR. MiXCR, run by TCRdb on the multiplex PCR reads, gives a single entry per CDR3 protein. The sample contains about 400,000 distinct CDR3 sequences, approximately 20% of which appear only once. The V and J ends lost 2 bases and 3 bases, in that order; junction bases with no gene match: 10. Germline V gene data show CDR1 as SGHAT and CDR2 as FQNNGV. This CDR3 spans 16 amino acids. Having ophthalmopathy, the donors showed moderate-to-severe activity, CAS ≥3 and NOSPECS ≥4, with disease lasting under 3 months.

The sequenced sample consisted of peripheral blood. The chain carries TRBV11-2 and TRBJ2-7; 7 nucleotides align to TRBD2. The origin of this receptor is a woman younger than 35 with Graves' ophthalmopathy. DNA for the CDR3: TGTGCCAGCAGCTTACTCCCTAGCGGTCGGGTCTACGAGCAGTACTTC. Translation gives CASSLLPSGRVYEQYF.